The next 10 T cell receptor beta chains were all read from a single sample in a study of blood T cell repertoires in COVID-19. Repertoires were generated with immunoSEQ multiplex PCR, while TCRdb's copy carries only in-frame clones and drops some. The data hold approximately 90,000 clones, with 65% to 85% observed a single time. The sequenced material came from peripheral blood. Receptors were obtained from a man between 65 and 85 years old with COVID-19, enrolled during active disease.

V gene TRBV25-1 combines with J gene TRBJ1-1; D is unclear. Trimming cost V 3 bases and J 11 bases, with 10 bases left between them. The CDR3 sequence is 11 residues long. The germline V gene encodes CDR1 MGHDK and CDR2 SYGVNS. Here the CDR3 DNA reads TGTGCCAGCAGTGACCAGGTCGGCGCTTTCTTT. This translates into CASSDQVGAFF.

V gene TRBV4-3 combines with J gene TRBJ2-7, with 8 nucleotides matching TRBD1. The germline V gene encodes CDR1 LGHNA and CDR2 YSLEER. V trimming: 5 bases; J trimming: 2 bases; junction bases outside the gene matches: 5. The CDR3 spans 14 residues. The CDR3 here is CASSKGTGTYEQYF. CDR3 in DNA: TGCGCCAGCAGCAAAGGGACAGGCACCTACGAGCAGTACTTC.

In this sample, this clone turned up a few times. The genes are TRBV19 and TRBJ1-3; TRBD1 aligns across 7 bases. CDR3 length: 15 residues. CDR1 is LNHDA and CDR2 is SQIVND in the germline V gene (reference sequence). Trimming at V came to 3 bases and at J to 2 bases, leaving 4 bases not matched to a gene. The DNA for the CDR3 is TGTGCCAGTAGTATGACGACAGGGACTGGAAACACCATATATTTT. Its translation: CASSMTTGTGNTIYF.

The chain employs TRBV12-3 or TRBV12-4 and TRBJ1-5; TRBD1 agrees at 7 bases. The CDR3 is 13 amino acids. Germline trimming cut 6 bases from V and 2 bases from J; bases unmatched to any gene: 1. In DNA, the CDR3 is TGTGCCAGCAGGGGGACAGGCAATCAGCCCCAGCATTTT. Its protein product is CASRGTGNQPQHF.

This clone was detected a few times. This chain uses TRBV2 with TRBJ2-7; 8 bases align to TRBD1. Germline-derived CDR1 and CDR2 are SNHLY and FYNNEI. Trimming at V came to 4 bases and at J to 5 bases, leaving 4 bases not matched to a gene. There are 13 residues in the CDR3. The CDR3 DNA follows: TGTGCCAGCAGTGCGGACAGGGTCCACGAGCAGTACTTC. Translation: CASSADRVHEQYF. The full variable domain, in which reference TRBV2 and TRBJ2-7 provide the parts outside the CDR3, is EPEVTQTPSHQVTQMGQEVILRCVPISNHLYFYWYRQILGQKVEFLVSFYNNEISEKSEIFDDQFSVERPDGSNFTLKIRSTKLEDSAMYFCASSADRVHEQYFGPGTRLTVT.

This clone was seen just once. J is TRBJ2-3 and V is TRBV10-3; TRBD2 matches 8 bases. The CDR3 covers 17 residues. Germline V gene sequence: CDR1 ENHRY, CDR2 SYGVKD. V shed 4 bases, J shed 1 base, and the junction held 10 bases outside the gene matches. CDR3 sequence: CAISARFDSGGTDTQYF. The CDR3 DNA reads TGTGCCATCAGTGCTCGCTTTGATAGCGGGGGCACAGATACGCAGTATTTT.

The rearrangement uses TRBV6-5 and TRBJ1-1; 8 positions match TRBD1. The CDR3 loop spans 15 amino acids. Germline lookup yields CDR1 MNHEY and CDR2 SVGAGI. V lost 7 bases to trimming and J lost 3 bases; unmatched junction nucleotides: 10. CDR3 protein: CASTPTGAGYTEAFF. CDR3 DNA sequence: TGTGCCAGCACCCCGACAGGGGCGGGGTACACTGAAGCTTTCTTT.

This clone was counted between two and nine times. The V and J genes are TRBV6-5 and TRBJ1-5, with 8 bases aligning to TRBD1. Trimming removed 4 bases from V and 0 bases from J; junction bases left unmatched: 2. Germline CDR1 is MNHEY and CDR2 is SVGAGI. The CDR3 has 15 residues. The CDR3 nucleotides are TGTGCCAGCAGTTTGCAGGGGGCTAGCAATCAGCCCCAGCATTTT. Its translation: CASSLQGASNQPQHF.

The chain is built from TRBV6-5 and TRBJ2-1; TRBD1 matches 7 bases. This CDR3 is built from 14 residues. Germline CDR1 is MNHEY and CDR2 is SVGAGI. V was clipped by 5 bases and J by 8 bases; unmatched bases: 9. CDR3 nucleotide sequence: TGTGCCAGCAGTATCGAGACAGGGCCTTATGAGCAGTTCTTC. Translated, it gives CASSIETGPYEQFF.

The chain has TRBV5-4 and TRBJ2-7; tentative D call: TRBD2 (6 bases). The CDR3 has 14 residues. CDR1 SGHNT and CDR2 YYREEE come from the germline V gene (reference sequence). Trimming cost V 0 bases and J 5 bases, with 12 bases left between them. CDR3 DNA: TGTGCCAGCAGCTTGGCTGGGGGAGGCCACGAGCAGTACTTC. Translated: CASSLAGGGHEQYF.